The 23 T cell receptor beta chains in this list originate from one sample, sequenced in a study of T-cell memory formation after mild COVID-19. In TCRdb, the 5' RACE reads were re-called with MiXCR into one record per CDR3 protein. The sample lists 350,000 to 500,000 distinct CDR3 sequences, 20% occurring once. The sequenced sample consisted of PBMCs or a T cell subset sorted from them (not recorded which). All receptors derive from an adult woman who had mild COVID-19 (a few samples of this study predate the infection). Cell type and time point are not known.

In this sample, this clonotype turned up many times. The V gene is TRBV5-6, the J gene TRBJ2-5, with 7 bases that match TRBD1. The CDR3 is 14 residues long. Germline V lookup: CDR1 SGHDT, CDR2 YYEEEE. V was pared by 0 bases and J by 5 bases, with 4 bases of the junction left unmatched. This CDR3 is CASSLATRGETQYF. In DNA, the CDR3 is TGTGCCAGCAGCTTGGCCACCAGGGGGGAGACCCAGTACTTC.

The CDR3 DNA follows: TGTGCCATCAGTCAACGGATCACAGATACGCAGTATTTT. Translating gives CAISQRITDTQYF. The chain couples TRBV10-3 to TRBJ2-3; unclear D gene. Per the germline V gene, CDR1 is ENHRY and CDR2 is SYGVKD. With 5 bases removed from V and 2 bases from J, the gap between germline ends came to 8 bases. The length of the CDR3 is 13 residues.

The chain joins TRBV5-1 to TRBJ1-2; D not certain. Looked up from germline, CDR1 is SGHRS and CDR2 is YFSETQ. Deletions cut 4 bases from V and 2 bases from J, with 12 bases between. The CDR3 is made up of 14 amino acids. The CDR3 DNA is TGCGCCAGCAGCGTAAACTCAGAAAACTATGGCTACACCTTC. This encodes CASSVNSENYGYTF. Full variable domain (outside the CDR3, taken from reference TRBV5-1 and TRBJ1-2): KAGVTQTPRYLIKTRGQQVTLSCSPISGHRSVSWYQQTPGQGLQFLFEYFSETQRNKGNFPGRFSGRQFSNSRSEMNVSTLELGDSALYLCASSVNSENYGYTFGSGTRLTVV.

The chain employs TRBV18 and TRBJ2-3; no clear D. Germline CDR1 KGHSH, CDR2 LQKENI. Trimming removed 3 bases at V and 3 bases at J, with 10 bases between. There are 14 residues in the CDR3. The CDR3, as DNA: TGTGCCAGCTCACCGCTGGAGCGAACAGATACGCAGTATTTT. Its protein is CASSPLERTDTQYF.

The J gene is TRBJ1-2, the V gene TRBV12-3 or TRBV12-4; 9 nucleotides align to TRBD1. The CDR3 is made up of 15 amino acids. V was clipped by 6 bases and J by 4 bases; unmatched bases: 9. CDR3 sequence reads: CASRASGQGSYGYTF. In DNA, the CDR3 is TGTGCCAGCAGGGCGTCGGGACAGGGAAGCTATGGCTACACCTTC.

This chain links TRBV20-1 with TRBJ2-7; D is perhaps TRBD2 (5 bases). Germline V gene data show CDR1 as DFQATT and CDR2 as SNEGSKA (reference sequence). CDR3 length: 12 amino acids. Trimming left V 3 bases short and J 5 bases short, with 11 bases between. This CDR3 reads CSARGGLHEQYF. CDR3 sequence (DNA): TGCAGTGCTAGGGGCGGACTGCACGAGCAGTACTTC.

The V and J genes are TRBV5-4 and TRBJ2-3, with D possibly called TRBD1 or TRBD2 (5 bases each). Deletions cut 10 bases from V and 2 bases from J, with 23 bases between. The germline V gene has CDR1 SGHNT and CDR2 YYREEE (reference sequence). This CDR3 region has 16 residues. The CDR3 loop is CAQHTTRGGFTDTQYF. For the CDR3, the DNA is TGTGCCCAGCACACAACAAGGGGCGGGTTCACAGATACGCAGTATTTT. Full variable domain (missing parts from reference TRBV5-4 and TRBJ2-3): ETGVTQSPTHLIKTRGQQVTLRCSSQSGHNTVSWYQQALGQGPQFIFQYYREEENGRGNFPPRFSGLQFPNYSSELNVNALELDDSALYLCAQHTTRGGFTDTQYFGPGTRLTVL.

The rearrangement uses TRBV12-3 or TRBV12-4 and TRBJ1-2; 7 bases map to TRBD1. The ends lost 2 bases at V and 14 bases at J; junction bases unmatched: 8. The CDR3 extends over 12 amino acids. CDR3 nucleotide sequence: TGTGCCAGCAGTTTAAGGGAGGGGGCTTTTACCTTC. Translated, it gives CASSLREGAFTF.

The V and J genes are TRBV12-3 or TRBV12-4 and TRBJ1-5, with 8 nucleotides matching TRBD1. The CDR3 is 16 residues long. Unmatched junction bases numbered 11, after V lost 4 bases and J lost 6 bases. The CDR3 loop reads CASSSWATGEGQPQHF. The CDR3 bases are TGTGCCAGCAGTTCCTGGGCGACAGGGGAGGGTCAGCCCCAGCATTTT.

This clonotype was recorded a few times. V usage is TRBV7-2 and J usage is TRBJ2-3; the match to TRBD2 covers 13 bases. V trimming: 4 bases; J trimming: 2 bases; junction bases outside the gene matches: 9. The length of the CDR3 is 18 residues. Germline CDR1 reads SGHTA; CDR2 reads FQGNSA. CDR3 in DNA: TGTGCCAGCAGCTCCACCCTTACTAGCGGGAGGGCCACAGATACGCAGTATTTT. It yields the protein CASSSTLTSGRATDTQYF. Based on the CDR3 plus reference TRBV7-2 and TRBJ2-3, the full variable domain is GAGVSQSPSNKVTEKGKDVELRCDPISGHTALYWYRQSLGQGLEFLIYFQGNSAPDKSGLPSDRFSAERTGGSVSTLTIQRTQQEDSAVYLCASSSTLTSGRATDTQYFGPGTRLTVL.

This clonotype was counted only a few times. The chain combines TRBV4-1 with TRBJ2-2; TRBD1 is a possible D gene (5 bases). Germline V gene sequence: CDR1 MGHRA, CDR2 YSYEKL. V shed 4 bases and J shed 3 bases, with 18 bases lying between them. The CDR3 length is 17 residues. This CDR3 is CASSPRHRSPDTGELFF. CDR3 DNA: TGCGCCAGCAGCCCCCGACACAGGTCTCCGGACACCGGGGAGCTGTTTTTT.

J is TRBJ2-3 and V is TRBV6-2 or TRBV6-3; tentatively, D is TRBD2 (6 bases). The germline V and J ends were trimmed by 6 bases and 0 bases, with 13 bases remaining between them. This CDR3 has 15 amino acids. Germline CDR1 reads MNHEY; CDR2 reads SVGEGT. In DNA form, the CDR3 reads TGTGCCAGCAGATACGGGGGAACTAGCACAGATACGCAGTATTTT. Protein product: CASRYGGTSTDTQYF.

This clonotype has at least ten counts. CDR3 sequence: CASSSGGLAGERVNEQFF. The CDR3 DNA reads TGTGCCAGCAGTTCCGGTGGCCTAGCGGGAGAAAGGGTCAATGAGCAGTTCTTC. V usage is TRBV6-2 or TRBV6-3 and J usage is TRBJ2-1; 10 bases are shared with TRBD2. V was clipped by 4 bases and J by 6 bases; unmatched bases: 15. The CDR3 loop spans 18 amino acids. From germline, CDR1 is MNHEY and CDR2 SVGEGT.

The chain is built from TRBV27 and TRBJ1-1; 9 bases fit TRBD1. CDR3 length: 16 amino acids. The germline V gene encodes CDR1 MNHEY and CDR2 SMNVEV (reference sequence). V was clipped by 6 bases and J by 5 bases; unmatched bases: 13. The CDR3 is CASRSARTGVGTEAFF. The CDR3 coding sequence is TGTGCCAGCAGGTCCGCCCGGACAGGGGTGGGTACTGAAGCTTTCTTT.

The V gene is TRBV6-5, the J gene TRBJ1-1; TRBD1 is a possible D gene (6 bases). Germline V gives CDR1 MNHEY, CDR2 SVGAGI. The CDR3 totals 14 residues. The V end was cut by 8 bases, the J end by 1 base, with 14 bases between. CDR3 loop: CASAEGGGNTEAFF. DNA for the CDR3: TGTGCCAGCGCAGAGGGGGGAGGGAACACTGAAGCTTTCTTT.

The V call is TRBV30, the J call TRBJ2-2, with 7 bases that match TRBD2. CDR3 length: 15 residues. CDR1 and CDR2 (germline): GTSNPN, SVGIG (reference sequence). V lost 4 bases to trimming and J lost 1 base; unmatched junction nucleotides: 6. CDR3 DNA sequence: TGTGCCTGGACGTATGGCGGGAGGAACACCGGGGAGCTGTTTTTT. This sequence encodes CAWTYGGRNTGELFF. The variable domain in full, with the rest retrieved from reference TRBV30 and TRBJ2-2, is SQTIHQWPATLVQPVGSPLSLECTVEGTSNPNLYWYRQAAGRGLQLLFYSVGIGQISSEVPQNLSASRPQDRQFILSSKKLLLSDSGFYLCAWTYGGRNTGELFFGEGSRLTVL.

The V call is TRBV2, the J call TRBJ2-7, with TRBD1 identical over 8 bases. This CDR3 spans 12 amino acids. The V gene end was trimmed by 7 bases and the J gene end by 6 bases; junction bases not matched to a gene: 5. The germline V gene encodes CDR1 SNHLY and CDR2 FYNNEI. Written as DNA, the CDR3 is TGTGCCAGCATGGGACAGGTTACCGAGCAGTACTTC. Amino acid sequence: CASMGQVTEQYF.

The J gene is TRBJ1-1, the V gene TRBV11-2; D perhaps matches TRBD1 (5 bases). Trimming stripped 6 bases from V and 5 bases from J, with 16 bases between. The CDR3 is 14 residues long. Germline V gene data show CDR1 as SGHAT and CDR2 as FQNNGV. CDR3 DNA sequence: TGTGCCAGCAGGAGAGGGGCGGTGAGGACTGAAGCTTTCTTT. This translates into CASRRGAVRTEAFF.

As DNA, the CDR3 is TGTGCCAGCAGTCCCAGACTCGTGGCCTACGAGCAGTACTTC. This codes for CASSPRLVAYEQYF. This chain connects TRBV6-2 or TRBV6-3 to TRBJ2-7; D ambiguous. Deletions cut 5 bases from V and 2 bases from J, with 13 bases between. This CDR3 region has 14 residues. Germline assignment: CDR1 MNHEY and CDR2 SVGEGT.

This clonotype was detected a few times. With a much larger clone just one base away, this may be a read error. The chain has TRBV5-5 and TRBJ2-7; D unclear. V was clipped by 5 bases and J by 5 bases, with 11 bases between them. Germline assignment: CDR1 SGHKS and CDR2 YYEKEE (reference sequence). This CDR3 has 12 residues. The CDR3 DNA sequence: TGTGCCAGCAGTATGTACCACAACGAGCAGTACTTC. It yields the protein CASSMYHNEQYF.

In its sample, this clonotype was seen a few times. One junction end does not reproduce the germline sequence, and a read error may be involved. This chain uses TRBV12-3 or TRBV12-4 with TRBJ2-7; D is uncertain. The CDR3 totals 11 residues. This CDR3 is CASSLSVTVHF. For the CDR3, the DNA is TGTGCCAGCAGTTTAAGCGTTACGGTCCACTTC.

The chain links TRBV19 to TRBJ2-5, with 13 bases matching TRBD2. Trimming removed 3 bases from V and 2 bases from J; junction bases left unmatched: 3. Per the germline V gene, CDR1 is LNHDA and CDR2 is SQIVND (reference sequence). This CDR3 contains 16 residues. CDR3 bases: TGTGCCAGTAGTATCTCGGGACTAGCGGGACAAGAGACCCAGTACTTC. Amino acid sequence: CASSISGLAGQETQYF.

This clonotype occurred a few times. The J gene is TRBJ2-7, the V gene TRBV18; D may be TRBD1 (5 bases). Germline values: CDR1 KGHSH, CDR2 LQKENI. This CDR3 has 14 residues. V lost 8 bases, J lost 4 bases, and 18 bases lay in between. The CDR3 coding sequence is TGTGCCAGCGCCTTGTCGCCACAGGTGTACGAGCAGTACTTC. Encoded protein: CASALSPQVYEQYF.